The 27 T cell receptor beta chains below all came from one sample that was sequenced in a study of identical twins. One entry per CDR3 protein results from TCRdb running MiXCR on the 5' RACE reads. The profile shows 350,000 to 600,000 distinct CDR3 sequences, 14% of them singletons. This same sample was also part of a study on yellow fever vaccine responses in identical twins.

Sample: CD4+ T cells sorted from blood. Receptors were obtained from a woman aged 18-29 years in good health.

This clonotype was found a few times. The V call is TRBV6-2 or TRBV6-3, the J call TRBJ2-4; D ambiguous. Trimming cost V 0 bases and J 0 bases, with 21 bases left between them. The CDR3 loop spans 20 amino acids. Germline CDR1 reads MNHEY; CDR2 reads SVGEGT. The CDR3 DNA reads as TGTGCCAGCAGTTACTCGAGTAAAATAGTCAGGAGAATAGCCAAAAACATTCAGTACTTC. Translated, it gives CASSYSSKIVRRIAKNIQYF.

J is TRBJ2-1 and V is TRBV20-1; weak D call: TRBD2 (5 bases). CDR1 and CDR2 from the germline V gene are DFQATT and SNEGSKA (reference sequence). The CDR3 extends over 18 amino acids. V dropped 6 bases and J dropped 0 bases, with 24 bases sitting between them. This chain's CDR3 is CSASSLRRRNSSYNEQFF. The CDR3 DNA reads TGCAGTGCCTCGAGCCTTAGACGGAGGAATAGCTCCTACAATGAGCAGTTCTTC.

The genes are TRBV6-5 and TRBJ1-2; no clear D. Trimming removed 7 bases from V and 5 bases from J, with 8 bases in between. This CDR3 spans 11 amino acids. CDR1 MNHEY and CDR2 SVGAGI come from the germline V gene. The CDR3 nucleotides are TGTGCCAGCAACGGGGAGTATGGCTACACCTTC. Protein: CASNGEYGYTF.

This clonotype has a handful of counts. The chain is built from TRBV9 and TRBJ2-5; TRBD1 might be the D (6 bases). Germline-derived CDR1 and CDR2 are SGDLS and YYNGEE. This CDR3 has 14 amino acids. Trimming left V 6 bases short and J 1 base short, with 13 bases between. The CDR3 nucleotides read TGTGCCAGCAACTCCAGGGGTTTCCAAGAGACCCAGTACTTC. Protein: CASNSRGFQETQYF.

This clonotype was detected only a few times. The gene calls are TRBV20-1 and TRBJ2-5, with unresolved D. V was trimmed by 4 bases and J by 4 bases, leaving 10 bases between them. The CDR3 loop spans 12 amino acids. Germline V gene lookup returns CDR1 DFQATT and CDR2 SNEGSKA (reference sequence). This CDR3 is CSAIPRGETQYF. The CDR3 DNA follows: TGCAGTGCTATTCCCCGCGGAGAGACCCAGTACTTC.

This clonotype was found many times. The V call is TRBV28, the J call TRBJ2-4, with D uncertain. The V gene's germline CDR1 is MDHEN and CDR2 SYDVKM. V was cut by 4 bases and J by 1 base, with 11 bases left in between. The CDR3 is 15 amino acids. This CDR3 reads CASSSRGRAKNIQYF. In nucleotides, the CDR3 is TGTGCCAGCAGTTCTAGAGGTCGCGCCAAAAACATTCAGTACTTC.

In this sample, this clonotype turned up a few times. The rearrangement links TRBV2 to TRBJ2-5, with 7 bases that match TRBD2. CDR3 length: 13 residues. Germline V CDR1 and CDR2: SNHLY, FYNNEI. With 4 bases clipped from V and 1 base from J, the junction kept 0 bases outside the gene matches. As DNA, the CDR3 is TGTGCCAGCAGTGGGGGGGGCCAAGAGACCCAGTACTTC. This codes for CASSGGGQETQYF.

This clonotype was observed a few times. The rearrangement links TRBV20-1 to TRBJ2-7, with a possible D match to TRBD2 (6 bases). The CDR3 runs to 12 residues. V gave up 3 bases and J gave up 2 bases, with 8 bases separating them. The germline gives CDR1 DFQATT, CDR2 SNEGSKA (reference sequence). DNA for the CDR3: TGCAGTGCTAGGCGGGAAACCTACGAGCAGTACTTC. Amino acid sequence: CSARRETYEQYF.

This clonotype was observed at least ten times. This rearrangement joins TRBV11-2 to TRBJ2-1; TRBD2 is a possible D gene (6 bases). Germline CDR1 and CDR2: SGHAT and FQNNGV. Trimming removed 5 bases at V and 0 bases at J, with 14 bases between. The CDR3 extends over 16 amino acids. The CDR3 reads CASSPLAVFSYNEQFF. Here the CDR3 DNA reads TGTGCCAGCAGCCCTTTAGCGGTTTTCTCCTACAATGAGCAGTTCTTC.

V and J are TRBV4-3 and TRBJ2-1; D is unclear. This CDR3 is 15 amino acids long. CDR1 is LGHNA, CDR2 YSLEER, per germline. V was cut by 0 bases and J by 0 bases, with 6 bases left in between. The CDR3 is CASSQDLSSYNEQFF. The CDR3, as DNA: TGCGCCAGCAGCCAAGATTTAAGCTCCTACAATGAGCAGTTCTTC.

This clonotype was observed many times. The chain recombines TRBV5-1 with TRBJ1-5, with D tentatively TRBD1 (5 bases). The CDR3 sequence is 14 residues long. With 2 bases removed from V and 3 bases from J, the gap between germline ends came to 9 bases. Germline lookup yields CDR1 SGHRS and CDR2 YFSETQ. The CDR3 sequence is CASSLDSPNQPQHF. CDR3 sequence (DNA): TGCGCCAGCAGCTTAGACAGCCCCAATCAGCCCCAGCATTTT.

In its sample, this clonotype was seen a few times. The chain has TRBV12-3 or TRBV12-4 and TRBJ2-2; 8 positions agree with TRBD1. The CDR3 spans 15 residues. The V gene end was trimmed by 6 bases and the J gene end by 7 bases; junction bases not matched to a gene: 10. CDR3 nucleotide sequence: TGTGCCAGCAGGCAAGGACAGGGTAATGACGGGGAGCTGTTTTTT. The encoded protein is CASRQGQGNDGELFF.

In this sample, this clonotype turned up a few times. The chain links TRBV7-9 to TRBJ2-1; 15 nucleotides align to TRBD2. Trimming cost V 4 bases and J 2 bases; bases outside gene matches: 3. Germline V gene sequence: CDR1 SEHNR, CDR2 FQNEAQ (reference sequence). The CDR3 is made up of 17 amino acids. CDR3 sequence (DNA): TGTGCCAGCAGCTCGGGGACTAGCGGGAGGACCTACAATGAGCAGTTCTTC. Residues: CASSSGTSGRTYNEQFF.

The chain links TRBV5-6 to TRBJ2-7; 11 nucleotides align to TRBD2. Germline CDR1 and CDR2: SGHDT and YYEEEE. CDR3 size: 15 residues. V shed 2 bases, J shed 7 bases, and the junction held 8 bases outside the gene matches. CDR3 residues: CASSFGLAGEGEQYF. CDR3 sequence (DNA): TGTGCCAGCAGCTTTGGACTAGCGGGCGAAGGGGAGCAGTACTTC.

The chain is built from TRBV5-1 and TRBJ2-5; D uncertain. The CDR3 extends over 12 amino acids. Trimming cost V 2 bases and J 5 bases, with 7 bases left between them. Germline V gene data show CDR1 as SGHRS and CDR2 as YFSETQ. The CDR3 sequence is CASSFPDETQYF. The CDR3, as DNA: TGCGCCAGCAGCTTCCCGGATGAGACCCAGTACTTC.

Only a few counts were recorded for this clonotype. This chain's CDR3 is CASHRAGAPTDTQYF. As DNA, the CDR3 is TGTGCCTCCCACAGGGCGGGAGCCCCCACAGATACGCAGTATTTT. The rearrangement joins TRBV7-2 to TRBJ2-3, with D possibly matching TRBD2 (7 bases). Germline loops: CDR1 SGHTA, CDR2 FQGNSA. The length of the CDR3 is 15 residues. Trimming took off 11 bases at V and 2 bases at J, with 20 bases between the two ends.

Many counts were recorded for this clonotype. The V gene is TRBV12-3 or TRBV12-4, the J gene TRBJ2-7, with TRBD1 identical over 9 bases. The V and J ends lost 6 bases and 7 bases, in that order; junction bases with no gene match: 10. The CDR3 is 14 residues long. CDR3 amino acids: CASSLTGGTGEQYF. Here the CDR3 DNA reads TGTGCCAGCAGCCTGACAGGGGGGACGGGTGAGCAGTACTTC.

The chain carries TRBV7-9 and TRBJ2-1, with 9 bases lining up with TRBD1. In germline, CDR1 is SEHNR, CDR2 FQNEAQ (reference sequence). J lost 3 bases, V lost 11 bases, and 5 bases had no gene match. The CDR3 is 13 amino acids. Here the CDR3 reads CAEETGGYNEQFF. The CDR3 nucleotides read TGTGCCGAAGAGACAGGGGGCTACAATGAGCAGTTCTTC.

V usage is TRBV6-2 or TRBV6-3 and J usage is TRBJ1-1, with a tentative D call TRBD1 (5 bases). The V end was cut by 11 bases, the J end by 7 bases, with 26 bases between. CDR1 MNHEY and CDR2 SVGEGT come from the germline V gene. This CDR3 spans 15 amino acids. CDR3 amino acids: CASQAPRAKTNEAFF. DNA for the CDR3: TGTGCCTCTCAGGCCCCCAGGGCCAAAACTAATGAAGCTTTCTTT.

In this sample, this clonotype turned up a few times. The chain combines TRBV6-1 with TRBJ2-1; 9 bases map to TRBD2. Looked up from germline, CDR1 is MNHNS and CDR2 is SASEGT. Losses at the gene ends were 5 bases for V and 5 bases for J; bases not matched to a gene: 7. The CDR3 is made up of 15 amino acids. CDR3 sequence: CASSNLAGANNEQFF. CDR3 bases: TGTGCCAGCAGTAATTTAGCGGGAGCGAACAATGAGCAGTTCTTC.

This clonotype has ten or more counts. V is TRBV12-3 or TRBV12-4 and J is TRBJ2-4; D gene ambiguous. The ends were cut back, 6 bases at V and 2 bases at J, with 11 bases in the middle. The CDR3 runs to 14 residues. The CDR3 here is CASSLRQTKNIQYF. The CDR3 nucleotides are TGTGCCAGCAGCCTAAGGCAGACCAAAAACATTCAGTACTTC.

As regards this clonotype: Just one base apart from a much larger clone, this may be a read error. The rearrangement uses TRBV4-1 and TRBJ2-5; 8 positions agree with TRBD2. This CDR3 is 16 amino acids long. Germline V gene lookup returns CDR1 MGHRA and CDR2 YSYEKL. Trimming took 3 bases from V and 6 from J; bases not matched to a gene: 12. The CDR3 here is CASSHDSGLGGKTQYF. In DNA form, the CDR3 reads TGCGCCAGCAGCCATGATTCGGGACTAGGAGGGAAGACCCAGTACTTC.

The chain couples TRBV7-3 to TRBJ2-1; possibly TRBD2 for D (5 bases). Trimming took 3 bases from V and 0 from J, leaving 18 bases between them. The germline CDR1 and CDR2 sequences are SGHTA and FQGTGA. The CDR3 sequence is 18 residues long. In DNA, the CDR3 is TGTGCCAGCAGCTTTTCCGGGAACTCCCTGAGCTCCTACAATGAGCAGTTCTTC. It is translated as CASSFSGNSLSSYNEQFF.

This clonotype was detected a few times. This CDR3 is missing its conserved last phenylalanine or tryptophan, likely due to a read error. No DNA is shown, since the ends of the CDR3 on it are uncertain; the CDR3 is the one TCRdb lists. J is TRBJ2-1 and V is TRBV25-1. The CDR3 is 13 amino acids in total, end residues counted. Per the germline V gene, CDR1 is MGHDK and CDR2 is SYGVNS. CDR3 sequence: CASSELRQIRMCA.

The V gene is TRBV7-9, the J gene TRBJ1-3, with TRBD1 as a possible D gene (5 bases). The CDR3 runs 14 residues. Germline CDR1 SEHNR, CDR2 FQNEAQ (reference sequence). Trimming removed 5 bases at V and 0 bases at J, with 8 bases between. The CDR3 bases are TGTGCCAGCAGCCCCAGGGACTCTGGAAACACCATATATTTT. The encoded protein is CASSPRDSGNTIYF.

V and J are TRBV5-1 and TRBJ2-7, with TRBD2 identical over 7 bases. With V trimmed by 1 base and J by 0 bases, 7 bases remained unmatched. This CDR3 comprises 16 residues. Germline V gene sequence: CDR1 SGHRS, CDR2 YFSETQ. The DNA for the CDR3 is TGCGCCAGCAGCTTGCAAGCTAGCGGCAGCTCCTACGAGCAGTACTTC. This encodes CASSLQASGSSYEQYF.

The rearrangement links TRBV7-2 to TRBJ2-7, with 9 positions matching TRBD2. The length of the CDR3 is 15 residues. Looked up from germline, CDR1 is SGHTA and CDR2 is FQGNSA. Germline trimming cut 1 base from V and 2 bases from J; bases unmatched to any gene: 3. CDR3 bases: TGTGCCAGCAGCTTAGGACTAGCGGATCCCTACGAGCAGTACTTC. This translates into CASSLGLADPYEQYF.